The sequence of this T cell receptor (beta chain) was determined in a study of blood T cell repertoires in COVID-19. As for the study in general: Acute and convalescent COVID-19 samples came from the United States, Italy and Spain.

The CDR3 contains 14 residues. V shed 5 bases and J shed 2 bases, with 9 bases lying between them. CDR1 SGHTA and CDR2 FQGNSA come from the germline V gene. Clones were read by immunoSEQ multiplex PCR, and TCRdb kept only the in-frame ones, dropping some. The sample holds roughly 170,000 clones, 81% seen once. Adults between about 18 and 89 years of age took part from under 30 US areas. The clonotype was recovered from a woman aged 40 to 50 with acute COVID-19. The chain is built from TRBV7-2 and TRBJ1-4; perhaps TRBD1 as D (6 bases). Input material: PBMCs or T cells enriched from blood (not recorded which). CDR3 residues: CASSPDRTNEKLFF. The CDR3 DNA sequence: TGTGCCAGCAGCCCCGACAGGACTAATGAAAAACTGTTTTTT.